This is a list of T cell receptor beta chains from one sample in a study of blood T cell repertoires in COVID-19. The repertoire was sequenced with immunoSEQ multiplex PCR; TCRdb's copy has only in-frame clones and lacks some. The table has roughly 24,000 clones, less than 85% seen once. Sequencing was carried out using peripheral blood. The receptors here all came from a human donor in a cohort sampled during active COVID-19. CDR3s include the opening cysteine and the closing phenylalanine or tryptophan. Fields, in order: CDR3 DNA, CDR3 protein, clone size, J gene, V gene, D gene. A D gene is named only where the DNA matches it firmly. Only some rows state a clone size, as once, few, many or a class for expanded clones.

TGTGCCAGCAGTTTCCAGGAAAACTATGGCTACACCTTC,CASSFQENYGYTF,-,TRBJ1-2,TRBV12-3/TRBV12-4,-
TGTGCCAGTAACGGACAGGGAGTGGAGCCCCAGCATTTT,CASNGQGVEPQHF,-,TRBJ1-5,TRBV19,TRBD1
TGCGCCAGCAGTTCGACTAGCGGGAGGGCCGGTGAGCAGTTCTTC,CASSSTSGRAGEQFF,-,TRBJ2-1,TRBV5-1,TRBD2
TGTGCCAGCATACGCAGGGTCCCTAACACCGGGGAGCTGTTTTTT,CASIRRVPNTGELFF,once,TRBJ2-2,TRBV6-5,-
TGTGCCAGTGCGGCAGGGAGGCTACATGGCTACACCTTC,CASAAGRLHGYTF,-,TRBJ1-2,TRBV2,-
TGTGCCAGCAGCCCGAGGTGGGGCAGGAACACCGGGGAGCTGTTTTTT,CASSPRWGRNTGELFF,-,TRBJ2-2,TRBV11-3,-
TGTGCCAGCAGCTCCCCCCCTAGGGAGCGACCTCAAGAGACCCAGTACTTC,CASSSPPRERPQETQYF,-,TRBJ2-5,TRBV7-8,-
TGTGCCAGCAGCCCAGGGGGCCCTCTCATCTATAATTCACCCCTCCACTTT,CASSPGGPLIYNSPLHF,-,TRBJ1-6,TRBV11-2,TRBD1
TGTGCCAGCAGTTACTCGAGTCACGGGGGCACAGATACGCAGTATTTT,CASSYSSHGGTDTQYF,few,TRBJ2-3,TRBV6-5,-
TGTGCCAGTAGTGGGGAGGAGGTCTATGGCTACACCTTC,CASSGEEVYGYTF,-,TRBJ1-2,TRBV19,-
TGTGCCACCGCCGGACAGGGGGTAACAGATACGCAGTATTTT,CATAGQGVTDTQYF,-,TRBJ2-3,TRBV2,TRBD1
TGTGCCAGCAGTTCCCGGGACAGGGTCACAGATACGCAGTATTTT,CASSSRDRVTDTQYF,-,TRBJ2-3,TRBV6-5,TRBD1
TGTGCCAGCAGCTACGACAGGGGAGATGGCTACACCTTC,CASSYDRGDGYTF,-,TRBJ1-2,TRBV6-5,TRBD1
TGTGCCAGCAGCGCGGGACTAAGCAATCAGCCCCAGCATTTT,CASSAGLSNQPQHF,-,TRBJ1-5,TRBV5-4,-
TGTGCCAGCAGCCAAGTCCCCAGGGGGCTGCTCCAAGAGACCCAGTACTTC,CASSQVPRGLLQETQYF,-,TRBJ2-5,TRBV14,TRBD1
TGTGCCAGCAGGGAGATACAGGGCTACAATCAGCCCCAGCATTTT,CASREIQGYNQPQHF,few,TRBJ1-5,TRBV6-5,-
TGTGCCAGCAGTGAATCAGGGGGCGCGGGCAATCAGCCCCAGCATTTT,CASSESGGAGNQPQHF,-,TRBJ1-5,TRBV25-1,TRBD1
TGTGCCAGTGGCCTAGGGACTAGCACAGATACGCAGTATTTT,CASGLGTSTDTQYF,-,TRBJ2-3,TRBV6-6,-
TGTGCCAGTAGTATAGTAGCGGGGGGACAAGAGACCCAGTACTTC,CASSIVAGGQETQYF,-,TRBJ2-5,TRBV19,TRBD2
TGTGCCAGCAGCTTAGTAGCGGGAGGGTCTATCAACGAGCAGTACTTC,CASSLVAGGSINEQYF,few,TRBJ2-7,TRBV7-6,TRBD2
TGTGCCAGCAGCCAAAGGGGACTAGCGGGTGTCGGGGAGCTGTTTTTT,CASSQRGLAGVGELFF,-,TRBJ2-2,TRBV3-1/TRBV3-2,TRBD2
TGTGCCAGTAGGGGGGGGAGCTCCTACAATGAGCAGTTCTTC,CASRGGSSYNEQFF,-,TRBJ2-1,TRBV19,TRBD2
TGTGCCAGCAGCTTACAGGGACTCTCGCGTAATTCACCCCTCCACTTT,CASSLQGLSRNSPLHF,few,TRBJ1-6,TRBV11-2,-
TGTGCCTGGAGGAGAGGACAGATTGATAATGAAAAACTGTTTTTT,CAWRRGQIDNEKLFF,-,TRBJ1-4,TRBV30,-
TGTGCCAGCTCGGACCGGGATAGCAATCAGCCCCAGCATTTT,CASSDRDSNQPQHF,few,TRBJ1-5,TRBV27,-
TGTGCCAGCAGCGACGACCTTAGCCCAGGGTTGGTGGAGACCCAGTACTTC,CASSDDLSPGLVETQYF,-,TRBJ2-5,TRBV5-6,-
TGTGCCAGCAGCCAAGCATCGAGCGGGAGAAATGAGCAGTTCTTC,CASSQASSGRNEQFF,-,TRBJ2-1,TRBV3-1/TRBV3-2,TRBD2
TGTGCCAGCAGTTTCCGGGACAGACGCCAGCCCCAGCATTTT,CASSFRDRRQPQHF,-,TRBJ1-5,TRBV28,TRBD1